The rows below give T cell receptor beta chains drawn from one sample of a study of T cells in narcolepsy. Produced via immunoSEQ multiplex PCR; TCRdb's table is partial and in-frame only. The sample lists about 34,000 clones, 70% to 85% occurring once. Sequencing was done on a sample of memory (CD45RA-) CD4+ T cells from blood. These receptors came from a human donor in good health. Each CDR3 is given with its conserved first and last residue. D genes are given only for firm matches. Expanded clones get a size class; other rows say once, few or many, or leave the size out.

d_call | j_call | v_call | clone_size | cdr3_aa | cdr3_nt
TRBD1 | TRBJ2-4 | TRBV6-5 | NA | CASRPGQGEGNIQYF | TGTGCCAGCAGACCTGGACAGGGGGAAGGGAACATTCAGTACTTC
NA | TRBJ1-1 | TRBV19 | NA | CASSMSWEALF | TGTGCCAGTAGTATGAGCTGGGAGGCTCTCTTT
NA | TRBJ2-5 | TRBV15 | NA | CATSRGQETQYF | TGTGCCACCAGCAGGGGGCAAGAGACCCAGTACTTC
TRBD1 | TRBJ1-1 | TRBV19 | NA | CASTLPGQGLGGSDTEAFF | TGTGCCAGTACCTTACCGGGACAGGGGCTTGGGGGTTCGGACACTGAAGCTTTCTTT
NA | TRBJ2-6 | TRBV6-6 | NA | CASSIQGGANVLTF | TGTGCCAGCAGCATCCAAGGGGGGGCCAACGTCCTGACTTTC
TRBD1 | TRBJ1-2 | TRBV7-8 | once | CASSGGQGNWNYGYTF | TGTGCCAGCAGCGGGGGACAGGGGAATTGGAACTATGGCTACACCTTC
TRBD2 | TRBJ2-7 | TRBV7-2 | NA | CASSLGDYGQYF | TGTGCCAGCAGCCTAGGGGACTATGGGCAGTACTTC
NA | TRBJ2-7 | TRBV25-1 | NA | CASSPQVDRSEQYF | TGTGCCAGCAGCCCGCAGGTCGACCGGTCCGAGCAGTACTTC
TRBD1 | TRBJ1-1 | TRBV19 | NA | CASSMSRTGTWEAFF | TGTGCCAGTAGTATGTCCAGGACAGGGACATGGGAAGCTTTCTTT
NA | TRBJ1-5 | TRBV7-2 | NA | CASSKPGHQPQHF | TGTGCCAGCAGTAAACCAGGGCATCAGCCCCAGCATTTT
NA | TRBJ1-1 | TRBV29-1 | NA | CSVARGTEAFF | TGCAGCGTTGCCAGGGGCACTGAAGCTTTCTTT
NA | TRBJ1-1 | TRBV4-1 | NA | CASSHGPSRSGTEAFF | TGCGCCAGCAGCCACGGACCTTCAAGGAGCGGCACTGAAGCTTTCTTT
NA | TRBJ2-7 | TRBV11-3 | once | CASSLGGDGYEQYF | TGTGCCAGCAGCTTAGGCGGGGACGGCTACGAGCAGTACTTC
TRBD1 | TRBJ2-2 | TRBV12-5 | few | CASGLQGVGELFF | TGTGCTAGTGGGCTGCAGGGGGTCGGGGAGCTGTTTTTT
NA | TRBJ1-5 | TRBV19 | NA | CASSTGARQPQHF | TGTGCCAGTAGTACGGGGGCGCGACAGCCCCAGCATTTT
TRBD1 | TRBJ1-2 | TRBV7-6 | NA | CASSAARMGTAFYGYTF | TGTGCCAGCAGCGCAGCCCGTATGGGGACAGCCTTCTATGGCTACACCTTC
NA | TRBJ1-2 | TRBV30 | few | CAWRLMSGNYGYTF | TGTGCCTGGAGGTTGATGTCGGGGAACTATGGCTACACCTTC